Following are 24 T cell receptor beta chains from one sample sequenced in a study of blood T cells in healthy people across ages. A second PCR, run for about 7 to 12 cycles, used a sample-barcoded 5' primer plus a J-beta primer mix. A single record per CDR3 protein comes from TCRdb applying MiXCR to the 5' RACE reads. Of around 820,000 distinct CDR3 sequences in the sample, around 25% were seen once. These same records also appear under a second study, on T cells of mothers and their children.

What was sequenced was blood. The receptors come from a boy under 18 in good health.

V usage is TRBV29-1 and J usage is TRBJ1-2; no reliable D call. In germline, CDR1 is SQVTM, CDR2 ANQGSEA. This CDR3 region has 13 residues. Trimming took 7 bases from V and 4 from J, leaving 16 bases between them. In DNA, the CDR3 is TGCAGCGCCAGAGGAGCAGCCTCCTATGGCTACACCTTC. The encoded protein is CSARGAASYGYTF.

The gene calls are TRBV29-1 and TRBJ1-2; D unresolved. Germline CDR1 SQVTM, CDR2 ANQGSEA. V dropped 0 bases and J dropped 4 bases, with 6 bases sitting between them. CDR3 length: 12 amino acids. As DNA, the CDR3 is TGCAGCGTTGAAGAAGACTCCTATGGCTACACCTTC. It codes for CSVEEDSYGYTF.

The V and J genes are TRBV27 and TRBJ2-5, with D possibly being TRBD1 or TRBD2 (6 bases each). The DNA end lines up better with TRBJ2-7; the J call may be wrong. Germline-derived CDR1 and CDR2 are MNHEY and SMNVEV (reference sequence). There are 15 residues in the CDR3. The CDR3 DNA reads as TGTGCCAGCAGTTTTACGTTAGGGGGGCGGGACGAGCAGTACTTC. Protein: CASSFTLGGRDEQYF.

In nucleotides, the CDR3 is TGTGCCAGCAGCTTAAATGGTCTCAGCTCCTACAATGAGCAGTTCTTC. Translated: CASSLNGLSSYNEQFF. The rearrangement uses TRBV7-3 and TRBJ2-1, with D unclear. This CDR3 spans 16 amino acids. Germline V CDR1 and CDR2: SGHTA, FQGTGA. The ends were cut back, 1 base at V and 0 bases at J, with 10 bases in the middle.

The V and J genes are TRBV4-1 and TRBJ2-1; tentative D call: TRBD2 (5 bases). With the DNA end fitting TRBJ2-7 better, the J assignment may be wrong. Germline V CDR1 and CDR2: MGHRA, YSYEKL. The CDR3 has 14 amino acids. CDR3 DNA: TGCGCCAGCAGCCAAGGGCTTCCGGGGTACGAGCAGTACTTC. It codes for CASSQGLPGYEQYF.

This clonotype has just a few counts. The DNA of the CDR3 is TGCAGTGCTAGCGGCAGGGACGGGAACATTCAGTACTTC. As protein: CSASGRDGNIQYF. V and J are TRBV20-1 and TRBJ2-4; D tentatively reads TRBD1 or TRBD2 (5 bases each). V was cut by 3 bases and J by 7 bases, with 13 bases left in between. Germline CDR1 reads DFQATT; CDR2 reads SNEGSKA (reference sequence). This CDR3 has 13 amino acids.

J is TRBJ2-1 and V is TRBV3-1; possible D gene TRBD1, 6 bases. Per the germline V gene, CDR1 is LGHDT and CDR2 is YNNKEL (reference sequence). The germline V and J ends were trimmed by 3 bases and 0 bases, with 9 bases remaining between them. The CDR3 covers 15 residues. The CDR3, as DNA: TGTGCCAGCAGCCAGACAGGATCCTCCTACAATGAGCAGTTCTTC. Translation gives CASSQTGSSYNEQFF.

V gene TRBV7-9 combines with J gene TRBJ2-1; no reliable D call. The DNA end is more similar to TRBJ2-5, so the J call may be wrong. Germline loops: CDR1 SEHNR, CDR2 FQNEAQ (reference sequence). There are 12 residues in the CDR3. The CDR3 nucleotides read TGTGCCAGCAGCCGTCAGCTGGAGACCCAGTACTTC. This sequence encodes CASSRQLETQYF.

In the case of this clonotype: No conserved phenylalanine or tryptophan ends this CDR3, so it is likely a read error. CDR3 residues: CASGAGAMYQETQYS. CDR3 nucleotides: TGTGCCAGTGGGGCAGGGGCCATGTACCAAGAGACCCAGTACTCC. The chain employs TRBV7-9 and TRBJ2-5; TRBD1 is a possible D gene (6 bases). The CDR3 spans 15 residues. Germline V gene sequence: CDR1 SEHNR, CDR2 FQNEAQ (reference sequence). V lost 9 bases and J lost 0, with 17 bases in between.

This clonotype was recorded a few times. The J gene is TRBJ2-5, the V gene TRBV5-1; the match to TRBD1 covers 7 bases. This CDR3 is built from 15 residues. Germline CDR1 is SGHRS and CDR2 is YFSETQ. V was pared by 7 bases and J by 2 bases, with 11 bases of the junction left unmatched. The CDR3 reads CASCLRGTAQETQYF. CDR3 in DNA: TGCGCCAGCTGTCTACGTGGGACAGCTCAAGAGACCCAGTACTTC. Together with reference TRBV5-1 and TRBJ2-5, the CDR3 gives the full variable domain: KAGVTQTPRYLIKTRGQQVTLSCSPISGHRSVSWYQQTPGQGLQFLFEYFSETQRNKGNFPGRFSGRQFSNSRSEMNVSTLELGDSALYLCASCLRGTAQETQYFGPGTRLLVL.

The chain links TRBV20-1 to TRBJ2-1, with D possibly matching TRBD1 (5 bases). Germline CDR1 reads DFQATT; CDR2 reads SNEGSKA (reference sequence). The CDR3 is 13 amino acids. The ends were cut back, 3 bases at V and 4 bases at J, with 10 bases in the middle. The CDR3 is CSASDSTYNEQFF. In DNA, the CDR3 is TGCAGTGCTAGCGACAGTACATACAATGAGCAGTTCTTC.

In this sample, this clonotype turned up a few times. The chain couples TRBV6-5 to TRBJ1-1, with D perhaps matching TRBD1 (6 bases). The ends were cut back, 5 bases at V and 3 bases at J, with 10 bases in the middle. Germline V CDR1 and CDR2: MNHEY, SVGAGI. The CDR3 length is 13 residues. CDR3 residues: CASSRTADTEAFF. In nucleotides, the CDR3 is TGTGCCAGCAGTCGGACAGCCGACACTGAAGCTTTCTTT.

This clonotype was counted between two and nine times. The CDR3 region has the DNA TGCAGCGTTGAGACAGACCTTAACTATGGCTACACCTTC. This gives the protein CSVETDLNYGYTF. The chain links TRBV29-1 to TRBJ1-2; D may be TRBD1 (5 bases). The CDR3 is 13 residues long. Looked up from germline, CDR1 is SQVTM and CDR2 is ANQGSEA. Deletions cut 3 bases from V and 1 base from J, with 9 bases between.

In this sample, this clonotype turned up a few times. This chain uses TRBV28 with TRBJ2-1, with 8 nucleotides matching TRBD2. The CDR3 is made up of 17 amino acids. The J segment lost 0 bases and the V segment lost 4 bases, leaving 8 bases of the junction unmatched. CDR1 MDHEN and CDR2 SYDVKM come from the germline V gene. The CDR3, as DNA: TGTGCCAGCAGTTACCCCATAGCGGGGCGCTCCTACAATGAGCAGTTCTTC. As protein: CASSYPIAGRSYNEQFF.

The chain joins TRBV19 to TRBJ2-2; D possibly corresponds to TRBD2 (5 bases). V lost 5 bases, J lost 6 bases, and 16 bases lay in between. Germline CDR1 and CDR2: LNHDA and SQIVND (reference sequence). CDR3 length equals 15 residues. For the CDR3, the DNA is TGTGCCAGTAGTTCGCCGGGGATGGTACCCGGGGAGCTGTTTTTT. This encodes CASSSPGMVPGELFF.

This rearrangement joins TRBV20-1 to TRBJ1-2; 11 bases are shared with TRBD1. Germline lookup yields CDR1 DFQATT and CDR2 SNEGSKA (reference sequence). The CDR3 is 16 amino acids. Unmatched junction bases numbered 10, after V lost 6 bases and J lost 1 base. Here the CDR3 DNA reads TGCAGTGCCCCGTCACGGGACAGGGGGTTTAACTATGGCTACACCTTC. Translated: CSAPSRDRGFNYGYTF.

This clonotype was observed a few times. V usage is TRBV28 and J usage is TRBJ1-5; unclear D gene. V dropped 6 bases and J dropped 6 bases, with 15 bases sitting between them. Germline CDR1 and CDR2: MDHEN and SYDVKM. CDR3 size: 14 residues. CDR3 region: CASSSGLYGQPQHF. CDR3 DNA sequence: TGTGCCAGCAGCTCCGGCCTCTATGGTCAGCCCCAGCATTTT.

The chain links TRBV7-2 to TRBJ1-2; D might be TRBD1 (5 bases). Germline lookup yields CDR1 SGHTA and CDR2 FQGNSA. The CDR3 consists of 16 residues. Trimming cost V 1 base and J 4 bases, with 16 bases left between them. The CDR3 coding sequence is TGTGCCAGCAGCTTAGGGGTTGAGAGGGGCGCCTATGGCTACACCTTC. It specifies CASSLGVERGAYGYTF.

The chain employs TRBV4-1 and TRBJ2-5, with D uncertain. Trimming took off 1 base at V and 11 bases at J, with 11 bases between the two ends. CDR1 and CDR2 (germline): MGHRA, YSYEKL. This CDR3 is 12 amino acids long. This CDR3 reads CASSQGGKGQYF. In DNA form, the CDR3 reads TGCGCCAGCAGCCAAGGGGGTAAAGGACAGTACTTC.

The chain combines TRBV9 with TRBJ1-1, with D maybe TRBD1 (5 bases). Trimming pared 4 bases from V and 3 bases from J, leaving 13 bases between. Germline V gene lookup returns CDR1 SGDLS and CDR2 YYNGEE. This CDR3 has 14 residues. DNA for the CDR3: TGTGCCAGCAGCCCCTCTTGGGGGGACACTGAAGCTTTCTTT. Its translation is CASSPSWGDTEAFF.

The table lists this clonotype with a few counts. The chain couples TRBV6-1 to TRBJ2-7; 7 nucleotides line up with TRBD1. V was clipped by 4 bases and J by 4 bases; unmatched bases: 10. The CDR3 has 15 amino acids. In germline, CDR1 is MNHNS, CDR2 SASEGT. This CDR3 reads CASSVKGAVFYEQYF. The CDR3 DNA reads TGTGCCAGCAGTGTGAAGGGGGCAGTTTTTTACGAGCAGTACTTC.

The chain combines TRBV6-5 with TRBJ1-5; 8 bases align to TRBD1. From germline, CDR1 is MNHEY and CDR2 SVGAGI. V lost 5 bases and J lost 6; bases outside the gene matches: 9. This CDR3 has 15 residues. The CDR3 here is CASSPKDRGSQPQHF. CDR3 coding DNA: TGTGCCAGCAGTCCAAAAGACAGGGGATCTCAGCCCCAGCATTTT.

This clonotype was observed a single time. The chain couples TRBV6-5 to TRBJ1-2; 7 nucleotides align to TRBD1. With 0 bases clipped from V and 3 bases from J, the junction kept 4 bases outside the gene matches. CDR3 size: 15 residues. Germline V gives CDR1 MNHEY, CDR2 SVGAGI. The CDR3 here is CASSYSQQGYYGYTF. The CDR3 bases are TGTGCCAGCAGTTACTCGCAACAGGGGTACTATGGCTACACCTTC.

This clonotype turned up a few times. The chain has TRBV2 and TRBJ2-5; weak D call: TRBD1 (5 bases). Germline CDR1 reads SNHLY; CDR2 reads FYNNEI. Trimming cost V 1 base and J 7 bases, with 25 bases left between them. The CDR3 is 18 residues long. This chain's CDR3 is CASSEDSLLQATKGTQYF. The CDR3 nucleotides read TGTGCCAGCAGTGAAGACTCTTTACTACAGGCGACAAAAGGGACCCAGTACTTC. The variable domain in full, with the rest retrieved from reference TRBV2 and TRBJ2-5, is EPEVTQTPSHQVTQMGQEVILRCVPISNHLYFYWYRQILGQKVEFLVSFYNNEISEKSEIFDDQFSVERPDGSNFTLKIRSTKLEDSAMYFCASSEDSLLQATKGTQYFGPGTRLLVL.